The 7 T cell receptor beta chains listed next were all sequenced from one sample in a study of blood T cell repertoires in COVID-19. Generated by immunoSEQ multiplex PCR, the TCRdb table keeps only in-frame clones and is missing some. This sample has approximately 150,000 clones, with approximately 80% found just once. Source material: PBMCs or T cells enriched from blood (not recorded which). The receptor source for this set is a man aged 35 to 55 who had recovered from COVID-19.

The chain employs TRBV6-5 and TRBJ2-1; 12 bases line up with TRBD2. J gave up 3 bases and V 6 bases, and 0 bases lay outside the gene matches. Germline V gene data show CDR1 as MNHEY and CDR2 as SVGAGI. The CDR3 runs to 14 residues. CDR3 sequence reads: CASRTSGGYNEQFF. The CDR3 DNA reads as TGTGCCAGCAGGACTAGCGGGGGCTACAATGAGCAGTTCTTC.

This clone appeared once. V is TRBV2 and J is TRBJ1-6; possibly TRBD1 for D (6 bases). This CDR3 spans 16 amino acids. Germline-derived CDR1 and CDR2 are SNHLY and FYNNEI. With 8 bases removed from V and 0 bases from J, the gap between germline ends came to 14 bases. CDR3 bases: TGTGCCAGCCACACAGGGAAGAGCTCCTATAATTCACCCCTCCACTTT. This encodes CASHTGKSSYNSPLHF.

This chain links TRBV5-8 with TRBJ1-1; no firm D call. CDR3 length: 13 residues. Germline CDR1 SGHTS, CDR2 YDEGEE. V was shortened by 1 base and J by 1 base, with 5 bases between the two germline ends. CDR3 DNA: TGTGCCAGCAGCTTGCCCAAGAACACTGAAGCTTTCTTT. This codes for CASSLPKNTEAFF.

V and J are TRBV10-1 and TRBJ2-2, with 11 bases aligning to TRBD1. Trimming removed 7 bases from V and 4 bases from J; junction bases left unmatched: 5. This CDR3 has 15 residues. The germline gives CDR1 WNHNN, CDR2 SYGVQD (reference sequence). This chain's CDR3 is CASNGQGAGTGELFF. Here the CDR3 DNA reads TGCGCCAGCAACGGACAGGGGGCCGGCACCGGGGAGCTGTTTTTT.

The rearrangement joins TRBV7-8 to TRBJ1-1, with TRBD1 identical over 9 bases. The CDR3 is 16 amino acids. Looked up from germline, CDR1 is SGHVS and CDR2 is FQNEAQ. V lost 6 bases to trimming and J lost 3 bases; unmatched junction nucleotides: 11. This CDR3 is CASSKDRGPFDTEAFF. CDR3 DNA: TGTGCCAGCAGTAAGGACAGGGGTCCATTTGACACTGAAGCTTTCTTT.

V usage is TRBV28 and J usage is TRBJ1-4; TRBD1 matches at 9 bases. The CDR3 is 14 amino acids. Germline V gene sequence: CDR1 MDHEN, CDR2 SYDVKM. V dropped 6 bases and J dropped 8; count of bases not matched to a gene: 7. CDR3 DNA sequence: TGTGCCAGCAGATCCGGGACAGGGCAGGAAAAACTGTTTTTT. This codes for CASRSGTGQEKLFF.

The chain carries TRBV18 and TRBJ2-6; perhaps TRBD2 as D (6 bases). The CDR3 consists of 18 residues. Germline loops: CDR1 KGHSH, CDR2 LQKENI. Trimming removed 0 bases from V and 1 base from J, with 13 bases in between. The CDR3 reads CASSPPPAGHSGANVLTF. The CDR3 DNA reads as TGTGCCAGCTCACCACCCCCGGCGGGGCATTCTGGGGCCAACGTCCTGACTTTC.